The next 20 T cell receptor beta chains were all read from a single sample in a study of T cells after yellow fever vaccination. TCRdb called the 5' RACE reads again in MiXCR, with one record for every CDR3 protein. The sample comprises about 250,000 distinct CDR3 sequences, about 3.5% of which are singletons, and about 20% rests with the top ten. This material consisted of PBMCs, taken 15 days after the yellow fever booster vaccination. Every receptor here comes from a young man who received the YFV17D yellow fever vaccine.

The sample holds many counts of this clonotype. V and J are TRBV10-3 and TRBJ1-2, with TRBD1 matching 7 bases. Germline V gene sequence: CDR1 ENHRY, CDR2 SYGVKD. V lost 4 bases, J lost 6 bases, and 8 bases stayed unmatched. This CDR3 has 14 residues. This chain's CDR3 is CAISATGALNGYTF. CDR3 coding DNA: TGTGCCATCAGTGCTACAGGGGCGCTAAATGGCTACACCTTC.

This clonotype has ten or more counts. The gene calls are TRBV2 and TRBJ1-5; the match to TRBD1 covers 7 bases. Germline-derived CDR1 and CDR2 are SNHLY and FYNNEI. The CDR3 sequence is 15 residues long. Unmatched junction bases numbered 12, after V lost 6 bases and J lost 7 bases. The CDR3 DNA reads TGTGCCAGCAGGCAAGACAGGGCCTTAGCGCAGCCCCAGCATTTT. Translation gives CASRQDRALAQPQHF. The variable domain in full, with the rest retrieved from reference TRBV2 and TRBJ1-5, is EPEVTQTPSHQVTQMGQEVILRCVPISNHLYFYWYRQILGQKVEFLVSFYNNEISEKSEIFDDQFSVERPDGSNFTLKIRSTKLEDSAMYFCASRQDRALAQPQHFGDGTRLSIL.

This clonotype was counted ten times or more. CDR3 nucleotides: TGTGCCAGCAGCCAAGGCGGGTACAATCAGCCCCAGCATTTT. Its translation is CASSQGGYNQPQHF. The V call is TRBV3-1, the J call TRBJ1-5, with no clear D. Trimming took 1 base from V and 3 from J, leaving 7 bases between them. The CDR3 spans 14 residues. The germline V gene encodes CDR1 LGHDT and CDR2 YNNKEL (reference sequence).

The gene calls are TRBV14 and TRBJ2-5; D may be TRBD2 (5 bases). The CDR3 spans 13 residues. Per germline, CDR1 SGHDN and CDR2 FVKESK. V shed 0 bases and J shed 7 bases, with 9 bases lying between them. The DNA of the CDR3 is TGTGCCAGCAGCCAAGAGCGGGTTGGGACCCAGTACTTC. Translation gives CASSQERVGTQYF. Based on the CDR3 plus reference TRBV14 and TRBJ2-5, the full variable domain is EAGVTQFPSHSVIEKGQTVTLRCDPISGHDNLYWYRRVMGKEIKFLLHFVKESKQDESGMPNNRFLAERTGGTYSTLKVQPAELEDSGVYFCASSQERVGTQYFGPGTRLLVL.

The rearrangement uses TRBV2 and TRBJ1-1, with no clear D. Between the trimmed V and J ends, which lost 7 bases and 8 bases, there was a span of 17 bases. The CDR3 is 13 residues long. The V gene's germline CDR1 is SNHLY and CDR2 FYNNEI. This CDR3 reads CASTIQPGSEAFF. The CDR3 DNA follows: TGTGCCAGCACCATTCAACCGGGTAGCGAAGCTTTCTTT. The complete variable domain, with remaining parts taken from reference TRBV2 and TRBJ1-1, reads EPEVTQTPSHQVTQMGQEVILRCVPISNHLYFYWYRQILGQKVEFLVSFYNNEISEKSEIFDDQFSVERPDGSNFTLKIRSTKLEDSAMYFCASTIQPGSEAFFGQGTRLTVV.

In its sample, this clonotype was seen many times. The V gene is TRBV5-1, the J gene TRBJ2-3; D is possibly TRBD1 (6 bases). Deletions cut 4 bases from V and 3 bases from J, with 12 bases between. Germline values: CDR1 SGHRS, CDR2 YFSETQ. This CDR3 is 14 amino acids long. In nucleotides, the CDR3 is TGCGCCAGCAGCATACAGGGATTTACAGATACGCAGTATTTT. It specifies CASSIQGFTDTQYF.

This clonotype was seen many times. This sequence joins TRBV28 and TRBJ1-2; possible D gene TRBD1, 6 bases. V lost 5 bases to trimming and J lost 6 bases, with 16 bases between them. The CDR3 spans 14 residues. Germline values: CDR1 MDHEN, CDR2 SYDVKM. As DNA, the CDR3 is TGTGCCAGCAGTCCCGCAGGGGAACGGAATGGCTACACCTTC. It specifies CASSPAGERNGYTF.

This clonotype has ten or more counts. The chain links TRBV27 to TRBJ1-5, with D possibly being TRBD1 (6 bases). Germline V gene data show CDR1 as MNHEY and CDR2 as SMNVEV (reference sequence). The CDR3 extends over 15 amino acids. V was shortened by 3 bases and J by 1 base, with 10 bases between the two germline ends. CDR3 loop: CASSFVGTSNQPQHF. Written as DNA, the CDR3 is TGTGCCAGCAGTTTCGTTGGGACAAGCAATCAGCCCCAGCATTTT.

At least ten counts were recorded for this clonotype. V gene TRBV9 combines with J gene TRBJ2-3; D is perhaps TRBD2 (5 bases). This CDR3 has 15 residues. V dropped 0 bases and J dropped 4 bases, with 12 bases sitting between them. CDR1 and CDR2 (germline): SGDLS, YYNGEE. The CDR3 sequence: CASSVASGWADTQYF. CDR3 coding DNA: TGTGCCAGCAGCGTAGCTTCGGGGTGGGCAGATACGCAGTATTTT.

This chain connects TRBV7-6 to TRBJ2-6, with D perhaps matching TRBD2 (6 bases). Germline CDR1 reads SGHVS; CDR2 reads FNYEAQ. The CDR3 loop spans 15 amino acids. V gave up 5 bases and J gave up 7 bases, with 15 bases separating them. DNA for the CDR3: TGTGCCAGCAGCGATGGACTATCAGGAGCCAACGTCCTGACTTTC. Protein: CASSDGLSGANVLTF.

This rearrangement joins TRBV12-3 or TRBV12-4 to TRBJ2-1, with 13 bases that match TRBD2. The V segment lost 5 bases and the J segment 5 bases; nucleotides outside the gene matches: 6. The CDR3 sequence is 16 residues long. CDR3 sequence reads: CASSPGTSGENNEQFF. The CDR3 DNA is TGTGCCAGCAGTCCCGGGACTAGCGGGGAGAACAATGAGCAGTTCTTC.

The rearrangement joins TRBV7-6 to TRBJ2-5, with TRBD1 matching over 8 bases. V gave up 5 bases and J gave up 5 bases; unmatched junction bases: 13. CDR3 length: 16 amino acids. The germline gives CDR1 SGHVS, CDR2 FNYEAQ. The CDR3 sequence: CASSPGQVFSRETQYF. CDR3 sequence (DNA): TGTGCCAGCAGCCCGGGACAGGTTTTTAGTCGCGAGACCCAGTACTTC.

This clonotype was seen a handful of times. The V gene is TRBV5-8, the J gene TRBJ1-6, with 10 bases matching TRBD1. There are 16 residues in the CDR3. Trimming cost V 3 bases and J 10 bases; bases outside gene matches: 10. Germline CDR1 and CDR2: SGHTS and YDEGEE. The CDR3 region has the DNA TGTGCCAGCAGCTACGACAGGGGGCGTTTCGCATCACCCCTCCACTTT. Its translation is CASSYDRGRFASPLHF.

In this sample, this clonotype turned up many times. The CDR3 protein is CASSTYRANEQFF. The CDR3 DNA follows: TGTGCCAGCAGCACATACAGGGCGAATGAGCAGTTCTTC. The V and J genes are TRBV7-3 and TRBJ2-1; tentatively, D is TRBD1 (6 bases). The CDR3 sequence is 13 residues long. From germline, CDR1 is SGHTA and CDR2 FQGTGA. Trimming took 5 bases from V and 7 from J, leaving 12 bases between them.

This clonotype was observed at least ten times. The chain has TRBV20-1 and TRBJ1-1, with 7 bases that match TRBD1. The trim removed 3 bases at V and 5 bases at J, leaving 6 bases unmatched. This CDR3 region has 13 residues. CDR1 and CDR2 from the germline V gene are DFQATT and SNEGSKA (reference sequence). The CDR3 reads CSASQGQPTEAFF. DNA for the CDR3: TGCAGTGCTAGCCAGGGACAGCCGACTGAAGCTTTCTTT.

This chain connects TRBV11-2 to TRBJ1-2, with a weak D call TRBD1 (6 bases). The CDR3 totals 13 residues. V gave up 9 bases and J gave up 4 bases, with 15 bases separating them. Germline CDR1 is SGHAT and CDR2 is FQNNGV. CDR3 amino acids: CASHRVSGYGYTF. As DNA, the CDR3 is TGTGCCAGTCACAGGGTCTCGGGCTATGGCTACACCTTC.

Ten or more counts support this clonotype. The CDR3 protein is CASSYDGTYNEQFF. The DNA of the CDR3 is TGTGCCAGCAGTTACGACGGTACCTACAATGAGCAGTTCTTC. The V and J genes are TRBV6-6 and TRBJ2-1; D gene unclear. Germline CDR1 and CDR2: MNHNY and SVGAGI (reference sequence). V was trimmed by 2 bases and J by 2 bases, leaving 7 bases between them. This CDR3 has 14 residues.

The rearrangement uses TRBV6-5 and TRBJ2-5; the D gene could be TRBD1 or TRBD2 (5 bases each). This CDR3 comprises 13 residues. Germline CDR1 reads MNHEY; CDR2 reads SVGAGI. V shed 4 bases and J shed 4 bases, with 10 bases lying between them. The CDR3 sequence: CASSWGKAETQYF. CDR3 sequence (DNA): TGTGCCAGCAGTTGGGGGAAGGCAGAGACCCAGTACTTC.

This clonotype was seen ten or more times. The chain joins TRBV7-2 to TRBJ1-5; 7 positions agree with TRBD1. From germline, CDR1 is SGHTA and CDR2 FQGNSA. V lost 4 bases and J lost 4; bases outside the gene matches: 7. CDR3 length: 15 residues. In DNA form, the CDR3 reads TGTGCCAGCAGCTGGACGACAGGGAGTAATCAGCCCCAGCATTTT. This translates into CASSWTTGSNQPQHF.

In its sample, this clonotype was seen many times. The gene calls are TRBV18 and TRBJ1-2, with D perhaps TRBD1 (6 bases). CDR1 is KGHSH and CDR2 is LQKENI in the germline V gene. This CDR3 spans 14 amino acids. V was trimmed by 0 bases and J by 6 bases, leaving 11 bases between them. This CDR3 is CASSPPGTSDGYTF. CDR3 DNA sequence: TGTGCCAGCTCACCACCCGGGACATCCGATGGCTACACCTTC.